This entry is about one T cell receptor (beta chain). These data belong to a study of T cell changes during pregnancy in multiple sclerosis. The assay was immunoSEQ multiplex PCR, and TCRdb's table has in-frame clones only and misses some. Of 30,000 or so clones in the sample, 85% to 90% are singletons; the top ten hold 0.6% to 0.8%. CDR3 size: 15 residues. Unmatched junction bases numbered 2, after V lost 2 bases and J lost 1 base. Germline V gene sequence: CDR1 SGHRS, CDR2 YFSETQ. The chain uses TRBV5-1 and TRBJ2-2; 7 bases are shared with TRBD2. This receptor was taken from a female donor in good health, enrolled as a control in a pregnancy study. The material was CD4+ T cells from peripheral blood mononuclear cells, obtained in the first trimester of pregnancy. In DNA, the CDR3 is TGCGCCAGCAGCTTCGGCGGGGGGAACACCGGGGAGCTGTTTTTT. This translates into CASSFGGGNTGELFF.